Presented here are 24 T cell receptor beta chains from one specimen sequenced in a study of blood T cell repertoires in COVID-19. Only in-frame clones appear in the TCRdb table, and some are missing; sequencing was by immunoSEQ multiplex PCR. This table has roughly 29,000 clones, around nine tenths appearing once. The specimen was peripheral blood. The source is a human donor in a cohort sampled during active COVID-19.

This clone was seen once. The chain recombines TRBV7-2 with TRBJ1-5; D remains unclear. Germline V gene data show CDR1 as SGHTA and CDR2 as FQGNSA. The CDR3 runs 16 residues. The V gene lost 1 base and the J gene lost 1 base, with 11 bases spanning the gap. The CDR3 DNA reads TGTGCCAGCAGCTTAGTCCGCGCCTGGAGCAATCAGCCCCAGCATTTT. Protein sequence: CASSLVRAWSNQPQHF.

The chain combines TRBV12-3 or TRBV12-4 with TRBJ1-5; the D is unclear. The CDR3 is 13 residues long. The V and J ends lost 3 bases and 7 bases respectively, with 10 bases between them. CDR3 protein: CASSFGAGQPQHF. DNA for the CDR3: TGTGCCAGCAGTTTTGGAGCGGGGCAGCCCCAGCATTTT.

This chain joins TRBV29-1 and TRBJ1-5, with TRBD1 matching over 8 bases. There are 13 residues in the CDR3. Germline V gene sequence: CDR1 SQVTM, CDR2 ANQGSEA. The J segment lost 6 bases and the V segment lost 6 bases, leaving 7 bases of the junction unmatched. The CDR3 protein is CSVQGQGGQPQHF. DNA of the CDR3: TGCAGCGTCCAAGGACAGGGCGGTCAGCCCCAGCATTTT.

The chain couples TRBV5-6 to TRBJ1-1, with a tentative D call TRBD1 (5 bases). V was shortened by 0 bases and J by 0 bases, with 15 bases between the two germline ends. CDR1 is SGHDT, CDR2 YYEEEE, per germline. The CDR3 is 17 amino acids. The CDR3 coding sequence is TGTGCCAGCAGCTTGGGCCGGTTAAGGGGTATGAACACTGAAGCTTTCTTT. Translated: CASSLGRLRGMNTEAFF.

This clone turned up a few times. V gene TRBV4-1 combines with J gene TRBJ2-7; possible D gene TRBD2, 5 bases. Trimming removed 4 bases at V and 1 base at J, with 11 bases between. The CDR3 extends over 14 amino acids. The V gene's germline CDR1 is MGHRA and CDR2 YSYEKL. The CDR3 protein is CASSLGLSSYEQYF. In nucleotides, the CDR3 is TGCGCCAGCAGCCTAGGACTCTCTTCCTACGAGCAGTACTTC.

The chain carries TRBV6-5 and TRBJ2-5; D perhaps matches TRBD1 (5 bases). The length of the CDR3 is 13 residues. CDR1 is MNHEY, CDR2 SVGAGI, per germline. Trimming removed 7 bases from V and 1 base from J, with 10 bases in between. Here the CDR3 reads CASTGLGQETQYF. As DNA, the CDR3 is TGTGCCAGCACAGGGTTAGGCCAAGAGACCCAGTACTTC.

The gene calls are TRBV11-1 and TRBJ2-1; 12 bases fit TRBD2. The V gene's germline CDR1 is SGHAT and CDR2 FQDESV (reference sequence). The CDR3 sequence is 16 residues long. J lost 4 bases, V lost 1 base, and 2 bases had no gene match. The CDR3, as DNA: TGTGCCAGCAGCTTAGGGACTAGCGGGATATACAATGAGCAGTTCTTC. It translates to CASSLGTSGIYNEQFF.

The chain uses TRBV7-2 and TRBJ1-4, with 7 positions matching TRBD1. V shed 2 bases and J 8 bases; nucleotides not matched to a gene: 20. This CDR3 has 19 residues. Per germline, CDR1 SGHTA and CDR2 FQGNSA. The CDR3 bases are TGTGCCAGCAGCTTATTCGGTATGGCAGGGGGGACAGCTACGGAAAAACTGTTTTTT. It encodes CASSLFGMAGGTATEKLFF.

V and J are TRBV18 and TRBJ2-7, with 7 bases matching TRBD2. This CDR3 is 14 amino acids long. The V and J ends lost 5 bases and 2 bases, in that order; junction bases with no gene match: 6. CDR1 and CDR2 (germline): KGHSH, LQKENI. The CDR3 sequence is CASSDKRGPYEQYF. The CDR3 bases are TGTGCCAGCTCAGATAAGCGGGGACCCTACGAGCAGTACTTC.

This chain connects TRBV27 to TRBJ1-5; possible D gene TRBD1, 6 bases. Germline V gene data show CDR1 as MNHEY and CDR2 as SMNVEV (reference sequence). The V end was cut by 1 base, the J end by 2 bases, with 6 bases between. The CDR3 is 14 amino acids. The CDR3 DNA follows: TGTGCCAGCAGTTTATACAGGGGCAATCAGCCCCAGCATTTT. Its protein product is CASSLYRGNQPQHF.

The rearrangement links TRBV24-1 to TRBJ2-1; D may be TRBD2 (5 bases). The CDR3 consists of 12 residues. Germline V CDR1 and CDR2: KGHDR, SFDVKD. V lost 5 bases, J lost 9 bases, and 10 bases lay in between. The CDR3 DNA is TGTGCCACCAGTGTCGGGGAAGGTGAGCAGTTCTTC. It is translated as CATSVGEGEQFF.

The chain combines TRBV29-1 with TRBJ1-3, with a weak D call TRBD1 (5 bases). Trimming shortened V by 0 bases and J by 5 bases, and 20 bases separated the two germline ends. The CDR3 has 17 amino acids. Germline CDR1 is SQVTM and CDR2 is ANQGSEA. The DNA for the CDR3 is TGCAGCGTTGAAGATCTCGGGCAGCCCGGGGGTAGAAACACCATATATTTT. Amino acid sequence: CSVEDLGQPGGRNTIYF.

CDR3 residues: CASSFRTGGTNTEAFF. The CDR3, as DNA: TGCGCCAGCAGCTTCAGGACAGGGGGCACGAACACTGAAGCTTTCTTT. The chain has TRBV5-1 and TRBJ1-1; TRBD1 matches 11 bases. The CDR3 runs to 16 residues. The trim removed 2 bases at V and 1 base at J, leaving 4 bases unmatched. Germline V gives CDR1 SGHRS, CDR2 YFSETQ.

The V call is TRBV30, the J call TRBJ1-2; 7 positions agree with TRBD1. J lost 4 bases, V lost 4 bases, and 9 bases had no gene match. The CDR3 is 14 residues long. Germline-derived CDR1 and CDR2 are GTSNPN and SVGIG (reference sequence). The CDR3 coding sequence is TGTGCCTGGAATCGCCTCTCAGGGGGCTATGGCTACACCTTC. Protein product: CAWNRLSGGYGYTF.

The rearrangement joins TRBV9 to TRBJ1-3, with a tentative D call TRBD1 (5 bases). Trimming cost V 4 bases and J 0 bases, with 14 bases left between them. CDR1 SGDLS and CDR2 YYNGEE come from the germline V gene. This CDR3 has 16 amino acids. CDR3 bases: TGTGCCAGCAGCCCAGACAGCCGTTCCTCTGGAAACACCATATATTTT. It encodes CASSPDSRSSGNTIYF.

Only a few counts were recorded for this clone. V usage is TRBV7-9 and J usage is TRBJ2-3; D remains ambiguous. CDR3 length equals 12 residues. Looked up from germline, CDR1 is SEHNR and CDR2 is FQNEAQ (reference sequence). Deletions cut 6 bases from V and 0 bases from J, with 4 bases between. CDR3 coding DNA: TGTGCCAGCAGTCCTAGCACAGATACGCAGTATTTT. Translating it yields CASSPSTDTQYF.

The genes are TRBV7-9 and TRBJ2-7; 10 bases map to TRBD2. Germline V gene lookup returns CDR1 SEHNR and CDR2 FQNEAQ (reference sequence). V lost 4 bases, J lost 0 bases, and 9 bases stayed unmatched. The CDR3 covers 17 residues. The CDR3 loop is CASSSPKGLAASYEQYF. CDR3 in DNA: TGTGCCAGCAGCTCCCCAAAAGGACTAGCGGCCTCCTACGAGCAGTACTTC.

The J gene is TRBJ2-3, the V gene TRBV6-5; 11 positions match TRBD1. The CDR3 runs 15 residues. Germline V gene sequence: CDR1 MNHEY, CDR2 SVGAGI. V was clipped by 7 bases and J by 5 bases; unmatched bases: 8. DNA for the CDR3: TGTGCCAGCAAACAATCCGGGACAGGGGGAGATACGCAGTATTTT. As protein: CASKQSGTGGDTQYF.

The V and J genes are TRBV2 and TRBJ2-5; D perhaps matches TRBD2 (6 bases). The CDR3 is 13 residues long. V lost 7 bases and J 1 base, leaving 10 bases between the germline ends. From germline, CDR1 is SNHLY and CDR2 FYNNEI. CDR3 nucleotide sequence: TGTGCCAGCAACCTAGCGACCCAAGAGACCCAGTACTTC. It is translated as CASNLATQETQYF.

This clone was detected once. The CDR3 is CASSGGGPTRFTQHF. The CDR3 DNA reads as TGTGCCAGCAGCGGGGGGGGCCCAACTAGATTTACCCAGCATTTT. The rearrangement joins TRBV5-8 to TRBJ1-5; D may be TRBD1 (6 bases). Trimming pared 4 bases from V and 11 bases from J, leaving 22 bases between. Germline V gene lookup returns CDR1 SGHTS and CDR2 YDEGEE. The length of the CDR3 is 15 residues. Full variable domain (missing parts from reference TRBV5-8 and TRBJ1-5): EAGVTQSPTHLIKTRGQQATLRCSPISGHTSVYWYQQALGLGLQFLLWYDEGEERNRGNFPPRFSGRQFPNYSSELNVNALELEDSALYLCASSGGGPTRFTQHFGDGTRLSIL.

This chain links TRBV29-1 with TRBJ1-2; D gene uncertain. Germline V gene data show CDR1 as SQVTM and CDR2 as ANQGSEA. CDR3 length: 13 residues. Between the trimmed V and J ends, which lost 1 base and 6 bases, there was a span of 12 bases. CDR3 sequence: CSVEVLSGNGYTF. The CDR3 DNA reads TGCAGCGTTGAAGTTTTATCGGGGAATGGCTACACCTTC.

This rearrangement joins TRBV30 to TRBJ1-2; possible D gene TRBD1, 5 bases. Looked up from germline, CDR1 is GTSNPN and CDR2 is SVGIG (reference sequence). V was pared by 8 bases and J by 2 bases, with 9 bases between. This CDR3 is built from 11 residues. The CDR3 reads CAGTLNYGYTF. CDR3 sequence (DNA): TGTGCCGGGACTCTGAACTATGGCTACACCTTC.

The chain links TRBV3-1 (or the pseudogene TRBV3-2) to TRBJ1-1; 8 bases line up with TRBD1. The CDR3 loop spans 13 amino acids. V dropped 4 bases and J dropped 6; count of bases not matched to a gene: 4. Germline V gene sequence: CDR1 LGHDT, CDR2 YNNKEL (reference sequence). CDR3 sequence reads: CASSRTGQAEAFF. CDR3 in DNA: TGTGCCAGCAGCCGGACAGGGCAGGCTGAAGCTTTCTTT.

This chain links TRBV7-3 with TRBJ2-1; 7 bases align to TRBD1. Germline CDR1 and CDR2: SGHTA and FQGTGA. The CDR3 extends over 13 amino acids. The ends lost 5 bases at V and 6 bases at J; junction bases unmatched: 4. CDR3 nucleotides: TGTGCCAGCAGCCGGGACAGCCCCAATGAGCAGTTCTTC. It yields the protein CASSRDSPNEQFF.